This T cell receptor (beta chain) was sequenced in a study of cytomegalovirus exposure and HLA in healthy donors. Concerning this clone: Its cognate antigen is unknown.

Repertoires were generated with immunoSEQ multiplex PCR, while TCRdb's copy carries only in-frame clones and drops some. Among 160,000 or so clones, approximately 87% were seen once, and the ten largest hold roughly 1.4%. The CDR3 has 13 residues. With V trimmed by 0 bases and J by 8 bases, 2 bases remained unmatched. CDR1 is SGHTA and CDR2 is FQGNSA in the germline V gene. Notes on the study in general: The study listed around 150 cytomegalovirus-associated TCR beta chains.

This receptor was identified in a woman in her twenties or thirties in good health and CMV-seronegative. The rearrangement uses TRBV7-2 and TRBJ1-1, with 8 bases aligning to TRBD1. The material sequenced was PBMCs. The chain's CDR3 is CASSLARDREAFF. CDR3 coding DNA: TGTGCCAGCAGCTTAGCGCGGGACAGGGAAGCTTTCTTT.